The following is a T cell receptor beta chain sequence with its context. The V end lost 4 bases, the J end lost 6 bases, and 13 bases lay between the germline ends. Germline V gives CDR1 SGHRS, CDR2 YFSETQ. The CDR3 has 13 residues. This sample was included in a study of technical replicates of blood from several donors. Measured with immunoSEQ multiplex PCR; TCRdb has only the in-frame clones, and not every one. The table records about 80,000 clones, 70% to 90% of them present only once. The source of this sequence is a human donor in good health. Some clones in this sample may be carry-over from other donors' samples. The rearrangement joins TRBV5-1 to TRBJ1-2; D is possibly TRBD1 (6 bases). The sample was PBMCs. CDR3 in DNA: TGCGCCAGCAGCCCCAAGACAGGAAATGGCTACACCTTC. Its protein is CASSPKTGNGYTF.